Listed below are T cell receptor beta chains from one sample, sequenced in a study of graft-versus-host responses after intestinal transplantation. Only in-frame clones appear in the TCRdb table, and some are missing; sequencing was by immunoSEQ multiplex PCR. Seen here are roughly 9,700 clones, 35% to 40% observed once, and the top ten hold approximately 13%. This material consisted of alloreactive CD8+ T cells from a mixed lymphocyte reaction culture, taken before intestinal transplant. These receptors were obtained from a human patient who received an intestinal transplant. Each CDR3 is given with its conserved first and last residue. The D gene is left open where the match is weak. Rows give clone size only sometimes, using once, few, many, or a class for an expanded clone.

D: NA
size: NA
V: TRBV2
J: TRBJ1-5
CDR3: CASSESGLGQPQHF

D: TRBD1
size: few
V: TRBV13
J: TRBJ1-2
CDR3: CASSQTGGGLYGYTF

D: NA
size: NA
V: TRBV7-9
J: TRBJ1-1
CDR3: CASSYPPGGNTEAFF

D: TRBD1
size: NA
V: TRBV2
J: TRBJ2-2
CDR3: CASSHGQGPELFF

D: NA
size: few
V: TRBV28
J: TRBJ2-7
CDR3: CASSPQGYYYEQYF

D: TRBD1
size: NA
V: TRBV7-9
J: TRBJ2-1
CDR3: CASSLVGTESNEQFF

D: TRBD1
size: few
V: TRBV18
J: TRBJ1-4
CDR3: CASSLPGTGGEKLFF

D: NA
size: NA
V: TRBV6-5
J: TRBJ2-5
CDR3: CASSHRVGETQYF

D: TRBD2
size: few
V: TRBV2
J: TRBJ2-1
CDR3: CASSVPASGRADEQFF

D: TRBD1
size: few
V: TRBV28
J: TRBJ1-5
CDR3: CASSSPNRGRNQPQHF

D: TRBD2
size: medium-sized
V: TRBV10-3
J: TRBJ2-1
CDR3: CAISESLTSGYNEQFF

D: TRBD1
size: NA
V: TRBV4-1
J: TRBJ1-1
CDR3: CASSLTGTSNTEAFF

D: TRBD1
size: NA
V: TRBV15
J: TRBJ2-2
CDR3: CATGEGQGWTGELFF

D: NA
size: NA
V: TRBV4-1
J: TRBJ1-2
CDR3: CASRRYWGGYGYTF

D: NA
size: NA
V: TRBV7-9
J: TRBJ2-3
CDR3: CASRRGSDTQYF

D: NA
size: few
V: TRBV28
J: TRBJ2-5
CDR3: CASSFTALQETQYF

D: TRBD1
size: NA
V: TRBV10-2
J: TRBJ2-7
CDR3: CASRGQGSPSYEQYF

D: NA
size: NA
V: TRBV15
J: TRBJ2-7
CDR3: CATSRKGRDEQYF

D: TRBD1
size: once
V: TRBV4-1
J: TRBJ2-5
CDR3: CASSLWDRVQETQYF

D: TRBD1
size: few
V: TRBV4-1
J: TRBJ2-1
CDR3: CASSHVFPGQGLYEQFF

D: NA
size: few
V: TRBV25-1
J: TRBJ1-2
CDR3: CASSEYFGEANYGYTF

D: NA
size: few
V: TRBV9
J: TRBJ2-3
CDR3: CASSVGRPTDTQYF

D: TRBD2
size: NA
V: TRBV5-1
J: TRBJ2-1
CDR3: CASSLVGGVRFF

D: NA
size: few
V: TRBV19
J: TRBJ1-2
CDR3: CASKEAGSYGYTF

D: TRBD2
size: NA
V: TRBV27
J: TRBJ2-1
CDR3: CASSFGTSGNNEQFF

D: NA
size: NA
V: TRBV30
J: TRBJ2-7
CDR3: CAWSSGRDYEQYF

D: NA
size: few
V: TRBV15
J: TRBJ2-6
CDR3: CATSRAAEGANVLTF

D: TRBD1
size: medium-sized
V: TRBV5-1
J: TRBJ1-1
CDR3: CASSLAGQGSPEAFF

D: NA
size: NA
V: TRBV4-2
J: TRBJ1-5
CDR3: CASGQGQPQHF

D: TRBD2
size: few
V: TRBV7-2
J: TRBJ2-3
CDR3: CASSLTASGRIGDTQYF

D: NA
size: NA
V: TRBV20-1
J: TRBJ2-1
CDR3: CSPTSGNEQFF

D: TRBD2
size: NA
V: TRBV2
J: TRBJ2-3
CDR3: CASSEGLAGASDTQYF

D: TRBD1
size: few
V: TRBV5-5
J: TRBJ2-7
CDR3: CASSGTGDSDYEQYF

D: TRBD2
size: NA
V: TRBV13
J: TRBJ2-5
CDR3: CASSPPGLARQTQYF

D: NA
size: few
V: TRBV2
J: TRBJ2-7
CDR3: CASSRQDSYEQYF

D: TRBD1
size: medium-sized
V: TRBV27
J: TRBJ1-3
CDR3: CASSQRQGYGNTIYF

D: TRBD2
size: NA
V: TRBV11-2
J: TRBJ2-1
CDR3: CATLGLAGGSYYNEQFF

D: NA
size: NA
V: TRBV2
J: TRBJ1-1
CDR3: CASIAGTNTEAFF

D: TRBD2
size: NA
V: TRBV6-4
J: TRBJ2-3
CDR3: CASSDSSGNTDTQYF

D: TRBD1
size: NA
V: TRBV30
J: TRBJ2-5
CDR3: CAWSVGTGGQETQYF

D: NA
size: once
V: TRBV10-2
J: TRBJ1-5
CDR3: CASSLVGGGSQPQHF

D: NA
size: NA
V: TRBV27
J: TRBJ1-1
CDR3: CASSPIGEISEAFF

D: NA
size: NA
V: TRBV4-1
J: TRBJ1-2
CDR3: CASSQDPGEMRGYTF

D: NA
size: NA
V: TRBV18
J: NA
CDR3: CASSPPDSYEQYF

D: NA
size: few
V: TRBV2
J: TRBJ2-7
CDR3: CATAPIYEQYF

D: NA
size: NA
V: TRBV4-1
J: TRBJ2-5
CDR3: CASSRGPWIETQYF

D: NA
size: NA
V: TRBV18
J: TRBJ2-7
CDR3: CASSLLYLTYEQYF

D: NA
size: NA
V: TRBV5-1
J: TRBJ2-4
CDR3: CASSLTGSENIQYF

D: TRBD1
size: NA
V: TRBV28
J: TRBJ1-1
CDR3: CASSLGTANTEAFF

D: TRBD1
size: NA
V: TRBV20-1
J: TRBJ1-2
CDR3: CSATGAFTF

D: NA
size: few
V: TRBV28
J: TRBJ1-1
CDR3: CASSITQGPGTEAFF

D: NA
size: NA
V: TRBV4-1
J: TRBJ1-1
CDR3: CASSQDQGLNTEAFF

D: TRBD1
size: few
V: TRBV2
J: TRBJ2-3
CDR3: CASSGGTGTALITDTQYF

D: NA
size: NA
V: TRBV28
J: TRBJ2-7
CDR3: CASSLAGSNEQYF

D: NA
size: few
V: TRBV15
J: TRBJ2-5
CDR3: CATSRDQVETQYF

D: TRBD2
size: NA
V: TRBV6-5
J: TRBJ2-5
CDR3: CASSGLAGGQETQYF

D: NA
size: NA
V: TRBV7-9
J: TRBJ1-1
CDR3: CASSFEKNTEAFF